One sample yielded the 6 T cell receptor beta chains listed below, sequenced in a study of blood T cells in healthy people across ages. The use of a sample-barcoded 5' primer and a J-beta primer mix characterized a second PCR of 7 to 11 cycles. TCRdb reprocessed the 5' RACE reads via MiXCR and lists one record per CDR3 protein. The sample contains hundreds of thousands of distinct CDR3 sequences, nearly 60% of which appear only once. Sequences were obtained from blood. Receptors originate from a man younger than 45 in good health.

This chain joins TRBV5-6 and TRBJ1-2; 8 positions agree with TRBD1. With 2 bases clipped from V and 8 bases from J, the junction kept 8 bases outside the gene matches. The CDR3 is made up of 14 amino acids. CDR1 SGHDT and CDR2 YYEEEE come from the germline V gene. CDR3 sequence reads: CASSFATGARGYTF. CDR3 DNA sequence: TGTGCCAGCAGCTTCGCGACAGGGGCCCGGGGCTACACCTTC.

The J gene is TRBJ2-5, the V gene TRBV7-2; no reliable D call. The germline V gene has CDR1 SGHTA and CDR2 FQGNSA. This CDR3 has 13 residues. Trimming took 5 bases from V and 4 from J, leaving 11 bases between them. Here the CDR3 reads CASSPPWAETQYF. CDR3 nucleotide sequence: TGTGCCAGCAGCCCTCCTTGGGCAGAGACCCAGTACTTC.

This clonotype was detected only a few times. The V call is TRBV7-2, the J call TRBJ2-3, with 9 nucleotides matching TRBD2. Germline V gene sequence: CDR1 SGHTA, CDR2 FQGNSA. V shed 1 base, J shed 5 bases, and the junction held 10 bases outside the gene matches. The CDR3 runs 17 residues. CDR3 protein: CASSLVTSGSSGDTQYF. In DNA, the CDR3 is TGTGCCAGCAGCTTAGTGACTAGCGGCAGTTCAGGAGATACGCAGTATTTT.

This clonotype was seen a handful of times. The CDR3 region is CASVGRKTIQYF. The CDR3 DNA is TGTGCCAGCGTTGGGCGGAAGACCATTCAGTACTTC. The V gene is TRBV6-6, the J gene TRBJ2-4; D unresolved. The V gene's germline CDR1 is MNHNY and CDR2 SVGAGI (reference sequence). This CDR3 has 12 amino acids. The V gene lost 8 bases and the J gene lost 9 bases, with 14 bases spanning the gap.

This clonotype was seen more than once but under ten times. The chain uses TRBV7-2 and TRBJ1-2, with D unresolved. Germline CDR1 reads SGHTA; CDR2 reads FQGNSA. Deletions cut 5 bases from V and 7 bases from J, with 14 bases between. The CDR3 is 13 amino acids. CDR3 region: CASSPMGGVGYTF. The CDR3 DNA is TGTGCCAGCAGCCCTATGGGAGGAGTTGGCTACACCTTC.

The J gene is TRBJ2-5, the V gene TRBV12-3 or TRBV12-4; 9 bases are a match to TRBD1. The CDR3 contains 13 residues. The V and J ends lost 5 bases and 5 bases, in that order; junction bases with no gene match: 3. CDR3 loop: CASSIGQGETQYF. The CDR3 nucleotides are TGTGCCAGCAGTATCGGACAGGGGGAGACCCAGTACTTC.